The 14 T cell receptor beta chains given below trace back to one sample, sequenced in a study of cytomegalovirus exposure and HLA in healthy donors. The PCR ran on 60 Vbeta and 13 Jbeta primers. Method: immunoSEQ multiplex PCR; TCRdb's copy keeps in-frame clones and lacks some. The table lists about 100,000 clones, about 69% of them singletons, with less than 5% in the top ten. The source material was PBMCs. The receptor source for this set is a human donor in good health.

This clone showed up just a few times. The chain links TRBV6-1 to TRBJ2-7, with 8 bases identical to TRBD1. This CDR3 has 14 residues. J gave up 3 bases and V 2 bases, and 3 bases lay outside the gene matches. CDR1 is MNHNS, CDR2 SASEGT, per germline. For the CDR3, the DNA is TGTGCCAGCAGTGAAACACAGGGGGACTACGAGCAGTACTTC. Amino acids: CASSETQGDYEQYF.

This clone was seen a handful of times. V usage is TRBV29-1 and J usage is TRBJ2-1, with 13 bases that match TRBD2. The CDR3 spans 17 residues. V shed 7 bases, J shed 0 bases, and the junction held 9 bases outside the gene matches. CDR1 SQVTM and CDR2 ANQGSEA come from the germline V gene. The CDR3 reads CSAPGLAGSLSYNEQFF. The DNA for the CDR3 is TGCAGCGCACCGGGACTAGCGGGATCCCTCTCCTACAATGAGCAGTTCTTC.

The gene calls are TRBV4-2 and TRBJ2-1; 11 bases map to TRBD2. The CDR3 sequence is 17 residues long. Germline V gives CDR1 LGHNA, CDR2 YNFKEQ. Trimming removed 5 bases from V and 7 bases from J; junction bases left unmatched: 13. The DNA of the CDR3 is TGTGCCAGCAGCTCCAAACCCCTAGCGGGAGGTGGAAATGAGCAGTTCTTC. The encoded protein is CASSSKPLAGGGNEQFF.

The chain couples TRBV11-1 to TRBJ1-1; TRBD1 aligns across 7 bases. The germline CDR1 and CDR2 sequences are SGHAT and FQDESV (reference sequence). Trimming cost V 8 bases and J 1 base; bases outside gene matches: 7. The CDR3 runs 14 residues. CDR3 coding DNA: TGTGCCAGCGTTACAGGGGCTGGGAACACTGAAGCTTTCTTT. This codes for CASVTGAGNTEAFF.

This chain joins TRBV27 and TRBJ1-2; TRBD1 might be the D (6 bases). The CDR3 is made up of 18 amino acids. Trimming cost V 6 bases and J 5 bases, with 28 bases left between them. Germline CDR1 reads MNHEY; CDR2 reads SMNVEV (reference sequence). The CDR3, as DNA: TGTGCCAGCAGCAGCACCAGGGACATGGGCAGAAGGACATATGGCTACACCTTC. Its translation is CASSSTRDMGRRTYGYTF.

The chain is built from TRBV7-2 and TRBJ2-1; 8 bases line up with TRBD2. V lost 2 bases, J lost 7 bases, and 7 bases stayed unmatched. CDR1 is SGHTA and CDR2 is FQGNSA in the germline V gene. CDR3 size: 15 residues. CDR3 protein: CASSLYTGLVNEQFF. The CDR3 region has the DNA TGTGCCAGCAGCTTATACACGGGACTAGTTAATGAGCAGTTCTTC.

The rearrangement uses TRBV27 and TRBJ2-7, with 7 bases lining up with TRBD2. Germline-derived CDR1 and CDR2 are MNHEY and SMNVEV (reference sequence). The CDR3 contains 13 residues. J lost 4 bases, V lost 4 bases, and 4 bases had no gene match. In DNA form, the CDR3 reads TGTGCCAGCAGTTCTACGGGAGGATACGAGCAGTACTTC. It translates to CASSSTGGYEQYF.

V usage is TRBV25-1 and J usage is TRBJ2-1, with D possibly matching TRBD1 (5 bases). Germline CDR1 is MGHDK and CDR2 is SYGVNS. Trimming removed 6 bases at V and 9 bases at J, with 12 bases between. This CDR3 contains 12 residues. CDR3 nucleotides: TGTGCCAGCAGCGTAGGGGTTGGTGAGCAGTTCTTC. As protein: CASSVGVGEQFF.

The V gene is TRBV4-2, the J gene TRBJ2-7; TRBD2 matches 11 bases. The trim removed 4 bases at V and 4 bases at J, leaving 12 bases unmatched. CDR3 length: 17 residues. In germline, CDR1 is LGHNA, CDR2 YNFKEQ. In nucleotides, the CDR3 is TGTGCCAGCAGCCCCCAGGGGTCGGGACTAGCGGCTTACGAGCAGTACTTC. This codes for CASSPQGSGLAAYEQYF.

This chain uses TRBV30 with TRBJ1-5; TRBD1 matches 8 bases. The CDR3 totals 15 residues. V was clipped by 2 bases and J by 2 bases; unmatched bases: 5. Per germline, CDR1 GTSNPN and CDR2 SVGIG (reference sequence). The CDR3 reads CAWSRPGQGNQPQHF. The CDR3 DNA reads TGTGCCTGGAGTCGACCGGGACAGGGCAATCAGCCCCAGCATTTT.

This clone has only a few counts. The rearrangement links TRBV18 to TRBJ1-4; D unresolved. CDR1 and CDR2 from the germline V gene are KGHSH and LQKENI. This CDR3 region has 14 residues. V was trimmed by 6 bases and J by 5 bases, leaving 13 bases between them. CDR3 protein: CASSLGLGNEKLFF. CDR3 nucleotide sequence: TGTGCCAGCTCTCTAGGACTGGGAAATGAAAAACTGTTTTTT.

The chain uses TRBV19 and TRBJ1-2; no clear D. Per germline, CDR1 LNHDA and CDR2 SQIVND (reference sequence). The CDR3 loop spans 12 amino acids. V was cut by 7 bases and J by 4 bases, with 10 bases left in between. CDR3 protein: CASKKGLYGYTF. CDR3 DNA sequence: TGTGCCAGTAAGAAAGGACTCTATGGCTACACCTTC.

The rearrangement joins TRBV18 to TRBJ1-1; D might be TRBD1 (6 bases). The V and J ends lost 3 bases and 6 bases respectively, with 11 bases between them. This CDR3 is 13 amino acids long. Germline V gene sequence: CDR1 KGHSH, CDR2 LQKENI. CDR3 in DNA: TGTGCCAGCTCACCCGAACAGGGAGCTGAAGCTTTCTTT. Its protein product is CASSPEQGAEAFF.

This clone was counted between two and nine times. This chain joins TRBV19 and TRBJ2-1; no definite D call. CDR3 length: 14 residues. Trimming removed 1 base from V and 4 bases from J, with 8 bases in between. Germline V lookup: CDR1 LNHDA, CDR2 SQIVND (reference sequence). The CDR3 spells CASSIGGQYNEQFF. The CDR3 bases are TGTGCCAGTAGTATAGGTGGCCAGTACAATGAGCAGTTCTTC.